This T cell receptor (beta chain) originates from a study of control samples from healthy donors and cancer patients. Germline V lookup: CDR1 SEHNR, CDR2 FQNEAQ (reference sequence). The junction had 8 bases not matched to a gene; V was cut back by 4 bases and J by 2 bases. This CDR3 has 16 residues. Clones were read by immunoSEQ multiplex PCR, and TCRdb kept only the in-frame ones, dropping some. The table has some 71,000 clones, approximately 90% seen once. The sequenced material came from PBMCs. This TCR derives from a woman aged 50 to 65 with colorectal cancer. The chain links TRBV7-9 to TRBJ1-2, with 9 positions matching TRBD1. CDR3 nucleotides: TGTGCCAGCAGCTCGTCTGGGACAGGGCGGAACTATGGCTACACCTTC. Amino acid sequence: CASSSSGTGRNYGYTF.